What follows are 6 T cell receptor beta chains derived from one specimen sequenced in a study of T cell responses to AZD1222 COVID-19 vaccine. Using immunoSEQ multiplex PCR, the repertoire was profiled, and TCRdb retains in-frame clones only, with some absent. The table records around 130,000 clones, 70% to 90% of them present only once. The starting material was peripheral blood, obtained 28 days after the second AZD1222 dose. Source of these receptors: an adult who received the AZD1222 COVID-19 vaccine.

The chain joins TRBV24-1 to TRBJ2-3; 8 nucleotides agree with TRBD2. The CDR3 totals 16 residues. Trimming cost V 5 bases and J 1 base; bases outside gene matches: 7. Germline loops: CDR1 KGHDR, CDR2 SFDVKD. The CDR3 loop is CATSARGGPGTDTQYF. The CDR3 nucleotides are TGTGCCACCAGTGCTCGCGGGGGGCCGGGCACAGATACGCAGTATTTT.

The chain joins TRBV5-4 to TRBJ1-1, with 7 bases identical to TRBD1. The CDR3 has 15 residues. The ends lost 3 bases at V and 5 bases at J; junction bases unmatched: 10. Germline V lookup: CDR1 SGHNT, CDR2 YYREEE (reference sequence). The CDR3 DNA sequence: TGTGCCAGCAGCTCCGACAGGGTTGCGAGTACTGAAGCTTTCTTT. Translation: CASSSDRVASTEAFF.

The rearrangement joins TRBV6-1 to TRBJ1-3; 8 bases line up with TRBD1. The CDR3 length is 16 residues. V shed 4 bases, J shed 1 base, and the junction held 6 bases outside the gene matches. Germline CDR1 MNHNS, CDR2 SASEGT. For the CDR3, the DNA is TGTGCCAGCAGTGTCTCAGGGGGCCAGTCTGGAAACACCATATATTTT. Translating gives CASSVSGGQSGNTIYF.

The rearrangement joins TRBV30 to TRBJ2-5; perhaps TRBD1 as D (5 bases). V lost 3 bases and J 4 bases, leaving 9 bases between the germline ends. This CDR3 region has 12 residues. Germline V gene data show CDR1 as GTSNPN and CDR2 as SVGIG (reference sequence). CDR3 sequence: CAWSSGRETQYF. CDR3 nucleotide sequence: TGTGCCTGGAGCTCAGGGCGAGAGACCCAGTACTTC.

V usage is TRBV7-2 and J usage is TRBJ2-3; 10 nucleotides agree with TRBD2. CDR3 length: 17 amino acids. J gave up 3 bases and V 4 bases, and 10 bases lay outside the gene matches. Per the germline V gene, CDR1 is SGHTA and CDR2 is FQGNSA. CDR3 coding DNA: TGTGCCAGCAGCTCTACGAGTAGCGGGGGGAAAACAGATACGCAGTATTTT. Its protein product is CASSSTSSGGKTDTQYF.

In nucleotides, the CDR3 is TGTGCCAGCAGCTTAGGTCGTTCGGGCTACACCTTC. It codes for CASSLGRSGYTF. This chain links TRBV11-1 with TRBJ1-2; D gene uncertain. CDR1 is SGHAT and CDR2 is FQDESV in the germline V gene (reference sequence). The CDR3 is 12 residues long. Deletions cut 1 base from V and 8 bases from J, with 8 bases between.